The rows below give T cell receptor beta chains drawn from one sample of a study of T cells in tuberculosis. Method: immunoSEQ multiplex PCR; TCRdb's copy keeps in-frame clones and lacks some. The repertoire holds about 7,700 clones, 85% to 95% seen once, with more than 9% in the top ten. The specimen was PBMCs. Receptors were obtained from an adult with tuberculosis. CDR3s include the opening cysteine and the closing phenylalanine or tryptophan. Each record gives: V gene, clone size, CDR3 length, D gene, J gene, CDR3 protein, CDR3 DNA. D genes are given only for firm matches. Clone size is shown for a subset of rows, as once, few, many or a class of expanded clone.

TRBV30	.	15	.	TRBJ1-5	CAWTRGSSGNQPQHF	TGTGCCTGGACTCGGGGGTCAAGTGGCAATCAGCCCCAGCATTTT
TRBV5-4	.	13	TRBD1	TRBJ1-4	CASSLRDREKLFF	TGTGCCAGCAGCTTACGGGACAGGGAAAAACTGTTTTTT
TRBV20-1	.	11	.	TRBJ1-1	CSAPRNTEAFF	TGCAGTGCCCCGAGGAACACTGAAGCTTTCTTT
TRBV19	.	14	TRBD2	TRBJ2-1	CASSLGGGPGEQFF	TGTGCCAGTAGTCTCGGGGGGGGCCCGGGAGAGCAGTTCTTC
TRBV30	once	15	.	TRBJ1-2	CAWRPPSGSNYGYTF	TGTGCCTGGAGACCCCCCTCAGGGTCCAACTATGGCTACACCTTC
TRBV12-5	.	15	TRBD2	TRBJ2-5	CASGRRLAGEETQYF	TGTGCTAGTGGACGGCGTCTAGCGGGAGAAGAGACCCAGTACTTC
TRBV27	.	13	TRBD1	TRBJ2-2	CANGTGKPGELFF	TGTGCCAACGGGACAGGGAAACCCGGGGAGCTGTTTTTT
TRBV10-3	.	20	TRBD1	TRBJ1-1	CAISESHILTGTGKGPEAFF	TGTGCCATCAGTGAGTCACACATATTAACCGGGACAGGTAAGGGCCCTGAAGCTTTCTTT
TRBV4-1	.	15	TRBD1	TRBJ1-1	CASSRRQGADTEAFF	TGCGCCAGCAGCCGCCGACAGGGGGCGGACACTGAAGCTTTCTTT
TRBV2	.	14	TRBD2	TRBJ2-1	CASRLLAGANEQFF	TGTGCCAGCAGATTGTTAGCGGGAGCTAATGAGCAGTTCTTC
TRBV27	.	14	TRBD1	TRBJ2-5	CASSRTGGGETQYF	TGTGCCAGCAGTAGGACAGGGGGAGGGGAGACCCAGTACTTC
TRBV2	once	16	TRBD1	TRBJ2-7	CASRGRGTGRAAGQYF	TGTGCCAGCAGGGGACGTGGGACAGGGAGGGCAGCGGGGCAGTACTTC
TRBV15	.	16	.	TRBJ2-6	CATGGADFSGANVLTF	TGTGCCACCGGAGGGGCGGACTTCTCTGGGGCCAACGTCCTGACTTTC
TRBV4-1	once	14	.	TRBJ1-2	CASSQVKGNYGYTF	TGCGCCAGCAGCCAAGTGAAGGGGAACTATGGCTACACCTTC
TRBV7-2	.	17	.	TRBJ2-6	CASSPSPSGSGANVLTF	TGTGCCAGCAGCCCGAGTCCCTCAGGCTCTGGGGCCAACGTCCTGACTTTC
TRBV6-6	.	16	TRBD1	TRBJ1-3	CASSYATTGGGNTIYF	TGTGCCAGCAGTTACGCCACAACAGGGGGTGGAAACACCATATATTTT
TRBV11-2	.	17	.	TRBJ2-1	CASSLDRGGSSYNEQFF	TGTGCCAGCAGCTTAGATCGGGGTGGGAGCTCCTACAATGAGCAGTTCTTC
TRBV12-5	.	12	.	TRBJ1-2	CASGLVRVGYTF	TGTGCTAGTGGTTTGGTACGGGTTGGCTACACCTTC
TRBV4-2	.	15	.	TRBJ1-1	CASSQDRGTEPEAFF	TGTGCCAGCAGCCAAGATAGGGGTACCGAGCCTGAAGCTTTCTTT
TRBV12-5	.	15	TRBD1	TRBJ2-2	CASAPRDRGPGELFF	TGTGCTAGTGCTCCCCGGGACAGGGGGCCCGGGGAGCTGTTTTTT
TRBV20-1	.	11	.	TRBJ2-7	CSASDRPGQYF	TGCAGTGCCTCGGACAGACCCGGGCAGTACTTC
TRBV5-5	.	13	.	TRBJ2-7	CASSLYAGVEQYF	TGTGCCAGCAGCTTGTACGCAGGGGTGGAACAGTACTTC
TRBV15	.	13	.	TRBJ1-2	CATSTDGSYGYTF	TGTGCCACCAGCACTGACGGGTCATATGGCTACACCTTC
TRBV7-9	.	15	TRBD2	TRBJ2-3	CASSPGTSGTDTQYF	TGTGCCAGCAGCCCGGGGACTAGCGGCACAGATACGCAGTATTTT
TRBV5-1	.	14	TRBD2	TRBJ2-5	CASSLGSGIETQYF	TGCGCCAGCAGCTTGGGTAGCGGGATAGAGACCCAGTACTTC
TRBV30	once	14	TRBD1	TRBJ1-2	CAWRADRGHGGYTF	TGTGCCTGGAGGGCCGACAGGGGGCACGGTGGCTACACCTTC
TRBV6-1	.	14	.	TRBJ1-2	CASSERTASYGYTF	TGTGCCAGCAGTGAAAGGACAGCCAGCTATGGCTACACCTTC
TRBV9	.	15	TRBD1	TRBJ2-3	CASSVGDRDGDTQYF	TGTGCCAGCAGCGTAGGGGACAGGGATGGAGATACGCAGTATTTT
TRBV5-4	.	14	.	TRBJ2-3	CASWTGGDTDTQYF	TGTGCCAGCTGGACCGGGGGTGACACAGATACGCAGTATTTT
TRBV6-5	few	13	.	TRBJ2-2	CASTRRGSGELFF	TGTGCCAGCACCCGGAGAGGATCCGGGGAGCTGTTTTTT
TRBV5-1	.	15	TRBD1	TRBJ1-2	CASSFGTGTWQGYTF	TGCGCCAGCAGCTTCGGGACAGGGACATGGCAAGGCTACACCTTC
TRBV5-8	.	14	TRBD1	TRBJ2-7	CAYTGDSRFYEQYF	TGTGCCTACACAGGGGACAGTAGGTTCTACGAGCAGTACTTC
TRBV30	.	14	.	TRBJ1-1	CAWTAGEEVTEAFF	TGTGCCTGGACTGCTGGGGAGGAGGTCACTGAAGCTTTCTTT
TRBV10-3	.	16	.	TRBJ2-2	CAISSRSPEGTGELFF	TGTGCCATCAGTTCGAGGTCCCCGGAGGGGACCGGGGAGCTGTTTTTT
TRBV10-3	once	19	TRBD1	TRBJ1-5	CAISEWGGTGGWTNQPQHF	TGTGCCATCAGTGAGTGGGGCGGGACAGGGGGCTGGACAAATCAGCCCCAGCATTTT
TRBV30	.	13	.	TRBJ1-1	CAWSFSMNTEAFF	TGTGCCTGGAGTTTTAGCATGAACACTGAAGCTTTCTTT
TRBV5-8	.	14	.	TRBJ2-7	CASTSGSGTYEQYF	TGTGCCAGCACCTCCGGGTCCGGGACCTACGAGCAGTACTTC
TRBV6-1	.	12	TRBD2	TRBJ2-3	CASSELAGEQYF	TGTGCCAGCAGTGAATTAGCGGGGGAGCAGTATTTT
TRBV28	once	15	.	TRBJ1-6	CASSDDSPHNSPLHF	TGTGCCAGCAGCGACGACAGCCCCCATAATTCACCCCTCCACTTT
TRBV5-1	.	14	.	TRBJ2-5	CASSLEARRETQYF	TGCGCCAGCAGCTTGGAGGCTCGCAGGGAGACCCAGTACTTC
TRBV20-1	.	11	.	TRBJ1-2	CSASHSRGYTF	TGCAGTGCTAGCCATTCCAGAGGCTACACCTTC
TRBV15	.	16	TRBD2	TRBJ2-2	CATSSRLAALVGELFF	TGTGCCACCAGCAGCCGACTAGCGGCCCTCGTGGGGGAGCTGTTTTTT
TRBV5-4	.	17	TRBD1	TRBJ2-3	CASSLSVRGPSTDTQYF	TGTGCCAGCAGCTTGTCGGTTAGGGGGCCCAGCACAGATACGCAGTATTTT
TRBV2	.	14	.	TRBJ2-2	CASREGRMKRELFF	TGTGCCAGCAGGGAGGGAAGGATGAAGAGGGAGCTGTTTTTT
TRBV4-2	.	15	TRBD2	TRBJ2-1	CAIASGSWGDNEQFF	TGTGCCATTGCTAGCGGGAGTTGGGGGGACAATGAGCAGTTCTTC
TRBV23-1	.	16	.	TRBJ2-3	CASESGGAGRTDTQYF	TGCGCCAGCGAATCGGGGGGCGCGGGGCGCACAGATACGCAGTATTTT
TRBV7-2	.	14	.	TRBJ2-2	CASSLTGNTGELFF	TGTGCCAGCAGCTTAACAGGGAACACCGGGGAGCTGTTTTTT